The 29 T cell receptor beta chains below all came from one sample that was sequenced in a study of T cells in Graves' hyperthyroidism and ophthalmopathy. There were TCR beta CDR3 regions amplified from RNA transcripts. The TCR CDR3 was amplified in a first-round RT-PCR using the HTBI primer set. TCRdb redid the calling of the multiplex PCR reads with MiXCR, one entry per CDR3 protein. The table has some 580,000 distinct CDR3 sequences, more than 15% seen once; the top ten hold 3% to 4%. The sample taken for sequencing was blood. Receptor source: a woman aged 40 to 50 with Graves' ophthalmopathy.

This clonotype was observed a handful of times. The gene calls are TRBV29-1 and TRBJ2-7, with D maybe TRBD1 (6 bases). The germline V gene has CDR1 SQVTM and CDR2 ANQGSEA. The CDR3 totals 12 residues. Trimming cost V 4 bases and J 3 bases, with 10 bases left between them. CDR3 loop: CSVAQGIYEQYF. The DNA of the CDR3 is TGCAGCGTTGCTCAGGGGATCTACGAGCAGTACTTC.

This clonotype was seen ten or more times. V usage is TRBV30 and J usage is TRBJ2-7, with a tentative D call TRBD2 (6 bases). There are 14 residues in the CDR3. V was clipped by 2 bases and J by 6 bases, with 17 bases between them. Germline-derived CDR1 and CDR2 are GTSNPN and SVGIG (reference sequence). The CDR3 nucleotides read TGTGCCTGGAGTTGGGGGACTGGGATAACCGAGCAGTACTTC. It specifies CAWSWGTGITEQYF.

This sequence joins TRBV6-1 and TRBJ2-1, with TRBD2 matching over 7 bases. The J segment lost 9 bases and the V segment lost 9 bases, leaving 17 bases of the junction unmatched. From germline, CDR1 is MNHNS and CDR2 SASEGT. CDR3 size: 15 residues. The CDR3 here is CASTFGTKATSEQFF. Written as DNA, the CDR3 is TGTGCCAGTACCTTTGGGACTAAAGCTACTAGTGAGCAGTTCTTC.

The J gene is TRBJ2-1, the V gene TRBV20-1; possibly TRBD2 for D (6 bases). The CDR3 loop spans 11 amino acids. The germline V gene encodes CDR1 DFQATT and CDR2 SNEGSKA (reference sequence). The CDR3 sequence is CGCSTGVEQFF. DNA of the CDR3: TGCGGGTGCTCGACGGGAGTGGAGCAGTTCTTC.

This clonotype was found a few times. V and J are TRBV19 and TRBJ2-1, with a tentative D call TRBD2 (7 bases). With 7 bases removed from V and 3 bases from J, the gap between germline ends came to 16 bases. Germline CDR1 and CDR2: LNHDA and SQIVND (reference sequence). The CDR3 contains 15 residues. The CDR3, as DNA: TGTGCCAGTACCACACGGGGGGCTGTCTACAATGAGCAGTTCTTC. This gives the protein CASTTRGAVYNEQFF.

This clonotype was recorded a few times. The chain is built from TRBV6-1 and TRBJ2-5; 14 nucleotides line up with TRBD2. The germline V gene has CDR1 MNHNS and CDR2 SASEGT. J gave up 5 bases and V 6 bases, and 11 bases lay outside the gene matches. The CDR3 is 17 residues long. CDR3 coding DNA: TGTGCCAGCAGCCCGACGGGACTAGCGGGGGCGGGGGAGACCCAGTACTTC. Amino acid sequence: CASSPTGLAGAGETQYF.

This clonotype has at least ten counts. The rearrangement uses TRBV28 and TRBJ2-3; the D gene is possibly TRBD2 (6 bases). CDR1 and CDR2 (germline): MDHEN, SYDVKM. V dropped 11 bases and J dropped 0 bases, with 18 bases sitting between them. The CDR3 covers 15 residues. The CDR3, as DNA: TGTGCCTCAAAACCCTCGGGGGTTAGCACAGATACGCAGTATTTT. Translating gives CASKPSGVSTDTQYF.

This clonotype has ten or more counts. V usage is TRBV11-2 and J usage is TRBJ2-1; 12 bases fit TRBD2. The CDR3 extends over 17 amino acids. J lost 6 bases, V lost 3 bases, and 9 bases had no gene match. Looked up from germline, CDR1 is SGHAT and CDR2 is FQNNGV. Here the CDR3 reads CASSFWGILAGGNEQFF. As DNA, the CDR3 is TGTGCCAGCAGCTTTTGGGGGATACTAGCGGGAGGCAATGAGCAGTTCTTC.

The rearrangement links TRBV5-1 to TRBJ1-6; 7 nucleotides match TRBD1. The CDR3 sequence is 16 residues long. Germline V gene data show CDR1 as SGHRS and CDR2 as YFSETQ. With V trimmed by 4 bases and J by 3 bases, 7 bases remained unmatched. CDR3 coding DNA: TGCGCCAGCAGCCGATCCGGGACAGACTATAATTCACCCCTCCACTTT. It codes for CASSRSGTDYNSPLHF.

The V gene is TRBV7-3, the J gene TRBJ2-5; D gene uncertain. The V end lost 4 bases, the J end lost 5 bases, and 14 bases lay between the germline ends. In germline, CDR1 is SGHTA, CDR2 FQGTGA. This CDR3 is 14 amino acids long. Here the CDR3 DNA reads TGTGCCAGCAGCTCGGAACCAGCGTCGGAGACCCAGTACTTC. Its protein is CASSSEPASETQYF.

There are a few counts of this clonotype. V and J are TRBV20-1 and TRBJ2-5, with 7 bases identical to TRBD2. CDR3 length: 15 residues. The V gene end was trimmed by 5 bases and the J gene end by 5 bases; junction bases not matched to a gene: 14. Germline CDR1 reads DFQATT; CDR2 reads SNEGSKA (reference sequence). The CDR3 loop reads CSARTSVLGGETQYF. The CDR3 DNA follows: TGCAGTGCTCGAACTAGCGTACTTGGCGGGGAGACCCAGTACTTC.

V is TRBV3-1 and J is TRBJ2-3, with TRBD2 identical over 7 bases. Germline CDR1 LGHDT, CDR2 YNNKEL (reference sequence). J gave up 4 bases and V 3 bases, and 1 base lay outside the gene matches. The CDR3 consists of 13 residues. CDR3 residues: CASSQAGADTQYF. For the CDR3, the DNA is TGTGCCAGCAGCCAGGCGGGAGCAGATACGCAGTATTTT.

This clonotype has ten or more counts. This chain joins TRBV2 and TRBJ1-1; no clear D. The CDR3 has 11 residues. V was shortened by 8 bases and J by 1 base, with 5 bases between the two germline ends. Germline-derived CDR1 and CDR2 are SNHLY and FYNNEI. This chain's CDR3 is CASAENTEAFF. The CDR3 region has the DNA TGTGCCAGCGCTGAGAACACTGAAGCTTTCTTT.

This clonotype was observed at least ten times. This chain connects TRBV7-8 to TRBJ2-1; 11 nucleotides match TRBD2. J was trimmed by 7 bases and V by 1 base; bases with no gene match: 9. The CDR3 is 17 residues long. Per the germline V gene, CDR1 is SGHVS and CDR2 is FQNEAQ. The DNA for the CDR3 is TGTGCCAGCAGCTTAGGGAGCGGGACTAGCGGTTATAATGAGCAGTTCTTC. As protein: CASSLGSGTSGYNEQFF.

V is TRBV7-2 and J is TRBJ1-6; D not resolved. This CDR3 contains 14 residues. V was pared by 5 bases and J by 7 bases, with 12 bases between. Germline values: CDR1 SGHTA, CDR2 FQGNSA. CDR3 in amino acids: CASSDRANNSPLHF. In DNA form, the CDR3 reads TGTGCCAGCAGCGACCGGGCTAACAATTCACCCCTCCACTTT.

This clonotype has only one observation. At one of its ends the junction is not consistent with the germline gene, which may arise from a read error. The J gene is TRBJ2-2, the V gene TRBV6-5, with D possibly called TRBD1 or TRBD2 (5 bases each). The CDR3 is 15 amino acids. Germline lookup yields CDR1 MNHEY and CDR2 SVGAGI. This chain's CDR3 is CASSYSGTEPGELSF. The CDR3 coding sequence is TGTGCCAGCAGTTACTCTGGGACGGAACCCGGGGAGCTGTCTTTT.

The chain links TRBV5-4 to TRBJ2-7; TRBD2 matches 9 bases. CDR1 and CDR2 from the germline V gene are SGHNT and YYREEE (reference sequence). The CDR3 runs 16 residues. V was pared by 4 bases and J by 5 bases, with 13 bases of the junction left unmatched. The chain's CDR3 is CASSPVNAGGRDEQYF. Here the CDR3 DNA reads TGTGCCAGCAGCCCCGTTAACGCGGGAGGGAGGGACGAGCAGTACTTC.

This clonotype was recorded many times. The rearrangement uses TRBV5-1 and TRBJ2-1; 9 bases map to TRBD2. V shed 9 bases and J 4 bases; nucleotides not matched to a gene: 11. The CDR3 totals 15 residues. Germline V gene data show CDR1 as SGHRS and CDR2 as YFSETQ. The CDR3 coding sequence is TGCGCCACCAGATCTAGCGGGGAGTCATACAATGAGCAGTTCTTC. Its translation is CATRSSGESYNEQFF.

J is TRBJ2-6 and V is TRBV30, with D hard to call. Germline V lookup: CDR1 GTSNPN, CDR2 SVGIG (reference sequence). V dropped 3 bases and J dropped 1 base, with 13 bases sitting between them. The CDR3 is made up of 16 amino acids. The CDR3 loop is CAWSRRILSGANVLTF. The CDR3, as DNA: TGTGCCTGGAGCCGACGAATCCTATCTGGGGCCAACGTCCTGACTTTC.

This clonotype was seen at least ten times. The DNA for the CDR3 is TGTGCCAGCAGGGGGACAGGTGTCTATGGCTACACCTTC. Translated, it gives CASRGTGVYGYTF. This chain links TRBV6-1 with TRBJ1-2; the match to TRBD1 covers 8 bases. Losses at the gene ends were 6 bases for V and 4 bases for J; bases not matched to a gene: 4. This CDR3 region has 13 residues. CDR1 is MNHNS, CDR2 SASEGT, per germline.

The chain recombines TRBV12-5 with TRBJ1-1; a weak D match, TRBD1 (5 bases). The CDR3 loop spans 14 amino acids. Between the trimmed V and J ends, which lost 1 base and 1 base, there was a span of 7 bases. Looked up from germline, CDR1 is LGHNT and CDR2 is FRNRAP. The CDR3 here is CASGLGGTNTEAFF. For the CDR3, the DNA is TGTGCTAGTGGTTTGGGGGGGACGAACACTGAAGCTTTCTTT.

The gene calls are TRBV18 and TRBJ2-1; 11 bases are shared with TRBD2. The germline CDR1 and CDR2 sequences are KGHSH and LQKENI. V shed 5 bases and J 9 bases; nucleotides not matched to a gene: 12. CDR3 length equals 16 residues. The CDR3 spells CASSLAGLAVSSEQFF. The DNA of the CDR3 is TGTGCCAGCTCATTGGCGGGACTAGCGGTATCCAGTGAGCAGTTCTTC.

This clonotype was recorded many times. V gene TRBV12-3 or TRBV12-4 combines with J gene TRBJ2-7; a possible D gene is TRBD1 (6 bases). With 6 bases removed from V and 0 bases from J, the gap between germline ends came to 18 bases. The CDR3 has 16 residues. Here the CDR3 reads CASSATWSDSSYEQYF. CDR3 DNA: TGTGCCAGCAGCGCAACATGGTCGGACAGCTCCTACGAGCAGTACTTC.

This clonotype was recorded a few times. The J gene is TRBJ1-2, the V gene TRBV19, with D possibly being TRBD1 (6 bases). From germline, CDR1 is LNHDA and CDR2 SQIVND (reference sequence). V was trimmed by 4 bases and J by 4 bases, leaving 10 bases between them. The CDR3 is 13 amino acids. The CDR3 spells CASSKGDRYGYTF. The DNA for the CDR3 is TGTGCCAGTAGTAAGGGGGATCGCTATGGCTACACCTTC.

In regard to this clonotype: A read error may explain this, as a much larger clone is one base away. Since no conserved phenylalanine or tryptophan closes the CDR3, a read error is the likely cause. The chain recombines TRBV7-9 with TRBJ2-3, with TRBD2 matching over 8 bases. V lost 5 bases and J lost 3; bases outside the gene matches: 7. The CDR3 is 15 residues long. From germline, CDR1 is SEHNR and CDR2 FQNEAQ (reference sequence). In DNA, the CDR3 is TGTGCCAGCAGCATTTTAGCGGGGTGGACAGATACGCAGTATCTT. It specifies CASSILAGWTDTQYL.

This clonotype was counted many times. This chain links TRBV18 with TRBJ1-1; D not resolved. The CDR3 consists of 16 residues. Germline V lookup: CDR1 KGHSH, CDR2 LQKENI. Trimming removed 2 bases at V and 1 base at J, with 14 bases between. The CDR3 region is CASSPNLLGWNTEAFF. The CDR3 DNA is TGTGCCAGCTCACCAAACTTGTTGGGGTGGAACACTGAAGCTTTCTTT.

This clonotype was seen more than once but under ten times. The CDR3 region is CASRTSGTGKAGYTF. The CDR3 DNA sequence: TGTGCCAGCAGGACGTCCGGGACAGGGAAAGCTGGCTACACCTTC. This chain joins TRBV7-9 and TRBJ1-2; TRBD1 aligns across 9 bases. The CDR3 sequence is 15 residues long. Germline loops: CDR1 SEHNR, CDR2 FQNEAQ (reference sequence). Unmatched junction bases numbered 12, after V lost 6 bases and J lost 7 bases.

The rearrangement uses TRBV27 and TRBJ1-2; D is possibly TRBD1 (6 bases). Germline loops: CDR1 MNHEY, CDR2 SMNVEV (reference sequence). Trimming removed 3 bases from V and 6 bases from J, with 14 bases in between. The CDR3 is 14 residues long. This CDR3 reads CASSFGGTRDGYTF. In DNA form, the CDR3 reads TGTGCCAGCAGTTTCGGGGGCACCAGGGATGGCTACACCTTC.

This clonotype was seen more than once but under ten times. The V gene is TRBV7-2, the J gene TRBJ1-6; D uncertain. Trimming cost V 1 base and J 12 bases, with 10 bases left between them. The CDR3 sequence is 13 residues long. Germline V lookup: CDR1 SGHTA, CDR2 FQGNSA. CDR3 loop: CASSLGDTLPLHF. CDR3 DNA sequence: TGTGCCAGCAGCTTAGGTGACACCCTACCCCTCCACTTT. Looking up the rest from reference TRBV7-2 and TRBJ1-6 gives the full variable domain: GAGVSQSPSNKVTEKGKDVELRCDPISGHTALYWYRQSLGQGLEFLIYFQGNSAPDKSGLPSDRFSAERTGGSVSTLTIQRTQQEDSAVYLCASSLGDTLPLHFGNGTRLTVT.